A single sample is the source of the 10 T cell receptor beta chains below, sequenced in a study of shared clonotypes between healthy human individuals. Naive CD8 cells lacked CD45RO and underwent positive selection for CCR7, leaving out terminally differentiated effector memory CD45RA+ cells. The data were produced by immunoSEQ multiplex PCR, yet TCRdb's version contains in-frame clones alone and is incomplete. The data show about 580,000 clones, roughly 98% seen once. Source material: naive CD8+ T cells sorted from blood. These receptors were collected from a man between 25 and 39 years old in good health.

V is TRBV5-6 and J is TRBJ2-7, with 9 positions matching TRBD2. Unmatched junction bases numbered 7, after V lost 1 base and J lost 2 bases. Germline V gives CDR1 SGHDT, CDR2 YYEEEE. The CDR3 consists of 16 residues. The CDR3 nucleotides are TGTGCCAGCAGCTTGCGGCAGCGGGAGGACCCCTACGAGCAGTACTTC. Translating it yields CASSLRQREDPYEQYF.

The rearrangement joins TRBV27 to TRBJ2-1; D unresolved. The germline gives CDR1 MNHEY, CDR2 SMNVEV (reference sequence). V was shortened by 6 bases and J by 0 bases, with 12 bases between the two germline ends. The CDR3 loop spans 15 amino acids. The CDR3 nucleotides read TGTGCCAGCAGGGAGATTCTCAGCTCCTACAATGAGCAGTTCTTC. It specifies CASREILSSYNEQFF.

This chain links TRBV5-1 with TRBJ2-1; D gene unclear. The germline V gene has CDR1 SGHRS and CDR2 YFSETQ. The CDR3 length is 13 residues. V lost 2 bases and J lost 4, with 7 bases in between. The CDR3 coding sequence is TGCGCCAGCAGCTTAGCAGATTACAATGAGCAGTTCTTC. Translation gives CASSLADYNEQFF.

The rearrangement links TRBV7-3 to TRBJ2-5; 7 positions agree with TRBD2. The V segment lost 5 bases and the J segment 3 bases; nucleotides outside the gene matches: 9. The CDR3 contains 15 residues. Germline CDR1 SGHTA, CDR2 FQGTGA. The CDR3 DNA follows: TGTGCCAGCAGCCTAGGGAGGGCCAGAGAAGAGACCCAGTACTTC. Translating gives CASSLGRAREETQYF.

The chain has TRBV28 and TRBJ2-7; TRBD2 agrees at 10 bases. Germline V gene sequence: CDR1 MDHEN, CDR2 SYDVKM. V lost 1 base to trimming and J lost 8 bases; unmatched junction nucleotides: 8. The CDR3 extends over 15 amino acids. In nucleotides, the CDR3 is TGTGCCAGCAGTTTATCTAGCGGGAGTACTCCCCAGCAGTACTTC. Translated: CASSLSSGSTPQQYF.

The genes are TRBV2 and TRBJ1-1; 10 bases fit TRBD1. CDR3 length: 15 residues. V shed 3 bases, J shed 4 bases, and the junction held 5 bases outside the gene matches. Looked up from germline, CDR1 is SNHLY and CDR2 is FYNNEI. The CDR3 DNA reads as TGTGCCAGCAGTGATCCGGGACAGGGGACCACTGAAGCTTTCTTT. Protein sequence: CASSDPGQGTTEAFF. The full variable domain, in which reference TRBV2 and TRBJ1-1 provide the parts outside the CDR3, is EPEVTQTPSHQVTQMGQEVILRCVPISNHLYFYWYRQILGQKVEFLVSFYNNEISEKSEIFDDQFSVERPDGSNFTLKIRSTKLEDSAMYFCASSDPGQGTTEAFFGQGTRLTVV.

This chain connects TRBV19 to TRBJ2-7; tentatively, D is TRBD2 (6 bases). CDR3 length equals 15 residues. Germline-derived CDR1 and CDR2 are LNHDA and SQIVND (reference sequence). Trimming took 3 bases from V and 5 from J, leaving 17 bases between them. CDR3 residues: CASSMGLSPGDEQYF. The CDR3 region has the DNA TGTGCCAGTAGTATGGGACTCTCCCCCGGGGACGAGCAGTACTTC.

On this clone itself: Other DNA sequences in this sample translate to the same CDR3. The rearrangement links TRBV6-5 to TRBJ2-1; D remains ambiguous. Trimming pared 8 bases from V and 0 bases from J, leaving 5 bases between. This CDR3 spans 12 amino acids. Per germline, CDR1 MNHEY and CDR2 SVGAGI. CDR3 sequence: CASGLSYNEQFF. The CDR3 nucleotides are TGTGCCAGCGGGCTCTCCTACAATGAGCAGTTCTTC.

The chain uses TRBV27 and TRBJ2-3; D could derive from TRBD1 or TRBD2 (5 bases each). V lost 2 bases and J 2 bases, leaving 14 bases between the germline ends. The CDR3 sequence is 16 residues long. The V gene's germline CDR1 is MNHEY and CDR2 SMNVEV (reference sequence). The CDR3 DNA reads TGTGCCAGCAGTTTAGGGGCTAGCCATATCACAGATACGCAGTATTTT. This translates into CASSLGASHITDTQYF.

Comments on this clone: The sample contains more than one DNA sequence encoding this CDR3. CDR3 region: CASSPPSQETQYF. The CDR3 DNA is TGTGCCAGCAGCCCGCCCTCCCAAGAGACCCAGTACTTC. V is TRBV11-2 and J is TRBJ2-5; no clear D. The V end lost 5 bases, the J end lost 1 base, and 8 bases lay between the germline ends. The CDR3 consists of 13 residues. Per the germline V gene, CDR1 is SGHAT and CDR2 is FQNNGV. The full variable domain, rest sourced from reference TRBV11-2 and TRBJ2-5, is EAGVAQSPRYKIIEKRQSVAFWCNPISGHATLYWYQQILGQGPKLLIQFQNNGVVDDSQLPKDRFSAERLKGVDSTLKIQPAKLEDSAVYLCASSPPSQETQYFGPGTRLLVL.